This entry describes one TCR beta chain. The CDR3 runs to 15 residues. Germline CDR1 and CDR2: KGHSY and FQNENV. Trimming removed 0 bases from V and 5 bases from J, with 13 bases in between. Sequencing was performed with immunoSEQ multiplex PCR; in TCRdb, only in-frame clones are kept and a portion is missing. The sample contains 40,000 or so clones, about nine tenths of which appear only once. The sample belongs to a study of T cell changes during pregnancy in multiple sclerosis. Sequenced here: CD8+ T cells from peripheral blood mononuclear cells, sampled in the first trimester of pregnancy. V gene TRBV16 combines with J gene TRBJ1-2, with D perhaps TRBD1 (5 bases). The TCR comes from a female donor with multiple sclerosis, enrolled in a pregnancy study. The CDR3 loop is CASSQSGGLDYGYTF. CDR3 DNA: TGTGCCAGCAGCCAATCGGGGGGTCTGGATTATGGCTACACCTTC.